The sequence of this TCR beta chain was determined in a study of cytomegalovirus exposure and HLA in healthy donors. Study results and limitations: 164 TCR beta chains were listed as cytomegalovirus-associated.

As for this clone: Antigen specificity is unknown.

The CDR3 length is 15 residues. Trimming pared 0 bases from V and 3 bases from J, leaving 12 bases between. Germline loops: CDR1 LNHDA, CDR2 SQIVND (reference sequence). The method was immunoSEQ multiplex PCR; TCRdb's version includes in-frame clones alone and lacks a portion of them. The sample has around 200,000 clones; more than 65% are singletons. The clonotype originates from a woman between 18 and 29 years old in good health and CMV-seropositive. The sequencing sample was made of PBMCs. The chain couples TRBV19 to TRBJ2-7; D is undetermined. The CDR3 region is CASSIDFSSYYEQYF. The CDR3 nucleotides are TGTGCCAGTAGTATAGATTTTTCATCCTACTACGAGCAGTACTTC.